A selection of T cell receptor beta chains follows, all from one sample in a study of blood T cell repertoires in COVID-19. Assay: immunoSEQ multiplex PCR; the TCRdb copy retains only in-frame clones and omits some. Altogether 250,000 or so clones are present, about 87% being singletons, with the ten largest covering just over 2.5%. Sample: PBMCs or T cells enriched from blood (not recorded which). These TCRs come from a woman in her thirties with acute COVID-19. The CDR3 runs from the conserved cysteine through the conserved F or W. D genes are given only for firm matches. Clone sizes are given selectively: once, few, many, or a class where the clone is expanded.

J gene | CDR3 length | V gene | D gene | clone size | CDR3 DNA | CDR3 protein
TRBJ2-7 | 14 | TRBV4-1 | TRBD1 | NA | TGCGCCAGCAGCCAAGAGACAGGGAACTACGAGCAGTACTTC | CASSQETGNYEQYF
TRBJ2-2 | 13 | TRBV5-1 | NA | NA | TGCGCCAGCAGCTTGGCGGTCACCGGGGAGCTGTTTTTT | CASSLAVTGELFF
TRBJ1-6 | 19 | TRBV18 | NA | NA | TGTGCCAGCTCACCACTTCCCCAGGGCCCGAGCTCCTATAATTCACCCCTCCACTTT | CASSPLPQGPSSYNSPLHF
TRBJ1-4 | 13 | TRBV2 | NA | NA | TGTGCCAGCAAGCCTAGTAGCAGTGAAAAACTGTTTTTT | CASKPSSSEKLFF
TRBJ1-6 | 13 | TRBV5-1 | NA | NA | TGCGCCAGCAGCCTAGGACTGGAGTCACCCCTCCACTTT | CASSLGLESPLHF
TRBJ1-3 | 15 | TRBV20-1 | NA | NA | TGCAGTGCTAGTCCTCAGTATGCGGGTGGAAACACCATATATTTT | CSASPQYAGGNTIYF
TRBJ2-1 | 16 | TRBV5-4 | TRBD2 | NA | TGTGCCAGCAGCTTCGGAGCGGGGGCCCGGGGCAATGAGCAGTTCTTC | CASSFGAGARGNEQFF
TRBJ1-2 | 17 | TRBV19 | NA | NA | TGTGCCAGTAGTATAGCGGTGGTCGGCAGGGTGGCCTATGGCTACACCTTC | CASSIAVVGRVAYGYTF
TRBJ1-2 | 11 | TRBV29-1 | NA | NA | TGCAGCGTTGACAGGGGTAGGGCATACACCTTC | CSVDRGRAYTF
TRBJ1-5 | 13 | TRBV30 | NA | NA | TGTGCCTGGAGTCTAAACAGATTTCAGCCCCAGCATTTT | CAWSLNRFQPQHF
TRBJ1-6 | 14 | TRBV6-5 | NA | NA | TGTGCCAGCAACCGGGACTCCTATAATTCACCCCTCCATTTT | CASNRDSYNSPLHF
TRBJ1-6 | 16 | TRBV7-9 | TRBD1 | NA | TGTGCCAGCAGTCAAACCGGGACAGGGGACAATTCACCCCTCCACTTT | CASSQTGTGDNSPLHF
TRBJ1-1 | 15 | TRBV5-5 | NA | NA | TGTGCCAGCAGCCCCCGAGCCTCCATGAACACTGAAGCTTTCTTT | CASSPRASMNTEAFF
TRBJ1-5 | 11 | TRBV12-3/TRBV12-4 | NA | NA | TGTGCCAGCTCTCGAACGGGGCCCCAGCATTTT | CASSRTGPQHF
TRBJ1-2 | 13 | TRBV27 | NA | NA | TGTGCCAGCAGTTTCGACAGAGATAATGGCTACACCTTC | CASSFDRDNGYTF
TRBJ1-3 | 15 | TRBV19 | TRBD1 | few | TGTGCCAGTAGTATGGGACAGGGTTCTGGAAACACCATATATTTT | CASSMGQGSGNTIYF
TRBJ2-2 | 18 | TRBV19 | NA | NA | TGTGCCAGTAGTCCGTCCCGGGACATTCTTCGGTTCTCCGGGGAGCTGTTTTTT | CASSPSRDILRFSGELFF
TRBJ2-5 | 11 | TRBV13 | NA | NA | TGTGCCAGCAGCCTGCAAGAGACCCAGTACTTC | CASSLQETQYF
TRBJ1-2 | 14 | TRBV27 | NA | NA | TGTGCCAGCAAACCCGGGGGGGAGGGCTATGGCTACACCTTC | CASKPGGEGYGYTF
TRBJ2-7 | 14 | TRBV7-9 | TRBD1 | NA | TGTGCCAGCAGCTTGACAGGGGACCCCTACGAGCAGTACTTC | CASSLTGDPYEQYF
TRBJ1-4 | 15 | TRBV19 | NA | NA | TGTGCCAGTAGTATAGTCTCAGGGGATGGTGAAAAACTGTTTTTT | CASSIVSGDGEKLFF
TRBJ2-1 | 15 | TRBV12-5 | TRBD2 | NA | TGTGCTAGTGACGGACTAGCGGGGGCCTACAATGAGCAGTTCTTC | CASDGLAGAYNEQFF
TRBJ1-1 | 14 | TRBV7-8 | TRBD1 | NA | TGTGCCAGCAGCTTAGCTACAGGGGGCACTGAAGCTTTCTTT | CASSLATGGTEAFF
TRBJ1-3 | 14 | TRBV3-1/TRBV3-2 | NA | NA | TGTGCCAGCAGCCAATCGGGCTCTGGAAACACCATATATTTT | CASSQSGSGNTIYF
TRBJ1-1 | 10 | TRBV12-3/TRBV12-4 | NA | NA | TGTGCCAGCCAGGGCGCTGAAGCTTTCTTT | CASQGAEAFF
TRBJ1-3 | 17 | TRBV9 | TRBD1 | NA | TGTGCCAGCAGCCCGTGGACAGGGGGCATTTCTGGAAACACCATATATTTT | CASSPWTGGISGNTIYF
TRBJ2-7 | 12 | TRBV30 | NA | medium-sized | TGTGCCTGGAGTGGGGGGCGCTACGAGCAGTACTTC | CAWSGGRYEQYF